Below, one TCR beta chain is given with its context. While infection was still active, Seattle patients were enrolled and then followed longitudinally. Original processing notes: Estimation of nucleated cell counts relied on the amplification of reference gene primers. Generated by immunoSEQ multiplex PCR, the TCRdb table keeps only in-frame clones and is missing some. D and trimming were read from the DNA, whereas the V and J calls and clone size are those reported in that table. The data show under 200,000 clones, roughly 80% seen once. The entry originates in a study of blood T cell repertoires in COVID-19. Study at large: Sites in the United States, Italy and Spain provided acute and convalescent COVID-19 samples. Sources were T cells, B-cell-depleted T cells, or PBMCs; the material itself was cDNA or gDNA.

The V end was cut by 5 bases, the J end by 0 bases, with 13 bases between. Per the germline V gene, CDR1 is MDHEN and CDR2 is SYDVKM. This CDR3 contains 15 residues. Sequenced material: peripheral blood. The chain combines TRBV28 with TRBJ1-2, with a weak D call TRBD1 (6 bases). This TCR came from a man in his sixties with COVID-19, enrolled during active disease. The CDR3 spells CASSPPGAANYGYTF. For the CDR3, the DNA is TGTGCCAGCAGTCCCCCAGGGGCCGCTAACTATGGCTACACCTTC.